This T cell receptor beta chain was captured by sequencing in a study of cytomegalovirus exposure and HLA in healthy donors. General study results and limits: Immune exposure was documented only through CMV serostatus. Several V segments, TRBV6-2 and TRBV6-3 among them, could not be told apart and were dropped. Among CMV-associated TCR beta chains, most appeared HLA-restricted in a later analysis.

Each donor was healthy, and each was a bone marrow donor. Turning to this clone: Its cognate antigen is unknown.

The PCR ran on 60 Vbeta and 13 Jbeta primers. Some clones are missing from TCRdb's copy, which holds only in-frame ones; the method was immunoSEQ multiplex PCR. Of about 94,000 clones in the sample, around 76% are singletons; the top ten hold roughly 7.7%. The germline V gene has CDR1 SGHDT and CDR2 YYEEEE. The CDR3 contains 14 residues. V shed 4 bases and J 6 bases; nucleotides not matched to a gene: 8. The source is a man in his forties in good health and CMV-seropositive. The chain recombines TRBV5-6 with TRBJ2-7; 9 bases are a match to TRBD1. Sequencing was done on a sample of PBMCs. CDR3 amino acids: CASSPGGTGREQYF. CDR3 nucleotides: TGTGCCAGCAGCCCGGGCGGGACAGGGCGCGAGCAGTACTTC.